These 5 T cell receptor beta chains came from one sample sequenced in a study of cytomegalovirus exposure and HLA in healthy donors. PCR amplification relied on 60 Vbeta primers (plus 13 Jbeta primers). Some clones are missing from TCRdb's copy, which holds only in-frame ones; the method was immunoSEQ multiplex PCR. This table holds about 160,000 clones, 65% to 85% found once. What was sequenced was PBMCs. The receptors were gathered from a man in his sixties in good health and CMV-seronegative.

The chain joins TRBV7-3 to TRBJ2-1; weak D call: TRBD2 (6 bases). The germline V gene encodes CDR1 SGHTA and CDR2 FQGTGA. The CDR3 covers 15 residues. V lost 5 bases to trimming and J lost 3 bases, with 14 bases between them. The CDR3 nucleotides read TGTGCCAGCAGCATGAACGGGGGTGGCTACAATGAGCAGTTCTTC. Protein: CASSMNGGGYNEQFF.

This clone has more than one count but fewer than ten. This chain links TRBV19 with TRBJ2-7, with TRBD1 identical over 9 bases. The CDR3 runs to 13 residues. V trimming: 6 bases; J trimming: 5 bases; junction bases outside the gene matches: 5. CDR1 is LNHDA and CDR2 is SQIVND in the germline V gene (reference sequence). The CDR3 sequence is CASRGDRVNEQYF. DNA of the CDR3: TGTGCCAGTAGGGGGGACAGGGTCAACGAGCAGTACTTC.

This chain connects TRBV10-3 to TRBJ1-6; D is unclear. Germline lookup yields CDR1 ENHRY and CDR2 SYGVKD. The CDR3 covers 16 residues. Trimming removed 10 bases from V and 5 bases from J, with 21 bases in between. The CDR3 nucleotides are TGTGCCACCGGGGTCGACCTCGCCAGCAATAATTCACCCCTCCACTTT. It translates to CATGVDLASNNSPLHF.

In this sample, this clone turned up once. V usage is TRBV28 and J usage is TRBJ2-2, with TRBD2 identical over 10 bases. V lost 7 bases to trimming and J lost 8 bases; unmatched junction nucleotides: 10. CDR1 and CDR2 from the germline V gene are MDHEN and SYDVKM. The CDR3 covers 15 residues. The CDR3 nucleotides are TGTGCCAGCACTCTACTAGCGGGGTCCCGAGGGGAGCTGTTTTTT. This gives the protein CASTLLAGSRGELFF.

The rearrangement links TRBV23-1 to TRBJ1-2, with TRBD1 matching 9 bases. TRBV23-1 is assigned to the ORF class and has an uncertain function. The CDR3 runs 16 residues. V lost 8 bases, J lost 8 bases, and 18 bases stayed unmatched. Here the CDR3 reads CASGTRGDRESEGYTF. CDR3 DNA: TGCGCCAGCGGCACCAGGGGGGACAGGGAATCGGAAGGCTACACCTTC.